Described below is a single TCR beta chain sequence and its context. Its matching antigen is unknown. The data derive from a study of shared clonotypes between healthy human individuals. The wider study: CD4 naive cells filled three plates per donor, CD4 memory three, CD8 naive two and CD8 memory one.

Across several immunoSEQ plates, the genomic DNA of each subset was split evenly. In the original processing: ImmunoSEQ yielded junction-only sequences lacking quality scores, so filtering differed. Here immunoSEQ multiplex PCR was the method, and the copy in TCRdb shows in-frame clones only, minus some. The V and J calls and the clone size are those of that table, but D and trimming were determined from the DNA. The data contain 85,000 to 100,000 clones, less than 80% of them singletons. Study conclusions and caveats: Generation probability values for non-shared clonotypes were lower than those for clonotypes shared by all four donors.

The J segment lost 2 bases and the V segment lost 2 bases, leaving 6 bases of the junction unmatched. The CDR3 consists of 16 residues. Germline loops: CDR1 LNHDA, CDR2 SQIVND (reference sequence). This rearrangement joins TRBV19 to TRBJ2-5, with 9 bases matching TRBD2. The receptor was derived from a man aged 30 to 39 in good health. Sequencing was performed on memory CD8+ T cells sorted from blood. Specified subset: CD45RO+ cells pooled with CCR7-negative TemRA cells. Here the CDR3 reads CASSISAGGTQETQYF. In DNA form, the CDR3 reads TGTGCCAGTAGTATATCTGCGGGAGGGACGCAAGAGACCCAGTACTTC.